Below, 12 T cell receptor beta chains from the same sample are listed, as sequenced in a study of OX40 agonist ivuxolimab in advanced cancers. The table came from immunoSEQ multiplex PCR; TCRdb's copy has only in-frame clones and leaves some out. The table lists roughly 80,000 clones, 90% of them singletons. The source material was CD4+ or CD8+ T cells sorted from blood, sampled in a trial of the OX40 agonist ivuxolimab. These receptors all come from an adult with an advanced solid tumor such as melanoma, head and neck, liver or kidney cancer.

This clone has only one observation. The rearrangement links TRBV7-9 to TRBJ1-1, with 7 bases aligning to TRBD1. CDR1 is SEHNR and CDR2 is FQNEAQ in the germline V gene (reference sequence). V lost 4 bases, J lost 0 bases, and 8 bases stayed unmatched. The CDR3 runs to 16 residues. CDR3 sequence: CASSSGGGLMNTEAFF. The CDR3 DNA reads TGTGCCAGCAGCTCCGGAGGGGGCCTCATGAACACTGAAGCTTTCTTT.

This chain uses TRBV29-1 with TRBJ2-3, with unresolved D. V lost 4 bases to trimming and J lost 2 bases, with 4 bases between them. The germline gives CDR1 SQVTM, CDR2 ANQGSEA. This CDR3 spans 11 amino acids. CDR3 sequence reads: CSVANTDTQYF. CDR3 in DNA: TGCAGCGTTGCCAACACAGATACGCAGTATTTT.

The CDR3 DNA reads TGTGCCAGTAGTATCTCAACAGCCCAATTAACTGGCTACACCTTC. Its translation is CASSISTAQLTGYTF. This chain joins TRBV19 and TRBJ1-2; no clear D gene. There are 15 residues in the CDR3. V was pared by 3 bases and J by 7 bases, with 18 bases between. From germline, CDR1 is LNHDA and CDR2 SQIVND (reference sequence).

The rearrangement links TRBV5-1 to TRBJ2-3, with TRBD1 identical over 10 bases. V lost 8 bases, J lost 0 bases, and 3 bases stayed unmatched. This CDR3 comprises 14 residues. Germline CDR1 and CDR2: SGHRS and YFSETQ. CDR3 amino acids: CASRQGASTDTQYF. The CDR3 DNA reads TGCGCCAGTCGACAGGGGGCAAGCACAGATACGCAGTATTTT. The whole variable domain, remainder taken from reference TRBV5-1 and TRBJ2-3, is KAGVTQTPRYLIKTRGQQVTLSCSPISGHRSVSWYQQTPGQGLQFLFEYFSETQRNKGNFPGRFSGRQFSNSRSEMNVSTLELGDSALYLCASRQGASTDTQYFGPGTRLTVL.

The sample holds one count of this clone. V usage is TRBV5-4 and J usage is TRBJ2-3, with TRBD2 matching 10 bases. V lost 4 bases and J lost 2; bases outside the gene matches: 4. Germline V CDR1 and CDR2: SGHNT, YYREEE (reference sequence). This CDR3 spans 15 amino acids. This CDR3 is CASSPTSGTTDTQYF. In nucleotides, the CDR3 is TGTGCCAGCAGCCCTACTAGCGGGACCACAGATACGCAGTATTTT.

The rearrangement links TRBV28 to TRBJ1-5, with no clear D. This CDR3 is built from 14 residues. Germline CDR1 reads MDHEN; CDR2 reads SYDVKM. V dropped 1 base and J dropped 5 bases, with 9 bases sitting between them. This CDR3 is CASSLLSRDQPQHF. Written as DNA, the CDR3 is TGTGCCAGCAGTTTATTATCTCGGGATCAGCCCCAGCATTTT.

The chain is built from TRBV27 and TRBJ2-2, with D maybe TRBD1 (5 bases). The CDR3 loop spans 15 amino acids. Germline V gene sequence: CDR1 MNHEY, CDR2 SMNVEV (reference sequence). With 2 bases removed from V and 7 bases from J, the gap between germline ends came to 14 bases. CDR3 nucleotides: TGTGCCAGCAGTTTAGGCGGTCAGGGAAGCGGGGAGCTGTTTTTT. This encodes CASSLGGQGSGELFF.

The chain joins TRBV5-6 to TRBJ2-3; 10 positions match TRBD2. The germline CDR1 and CDR2 sequences are SGHDT and YYEEEE. CDR3 length equals 14 residues. With V trimmed by 4 bases and J by 5 bases, 4 bases remained unmatched. Written as DNA, the CDR3 is TGTGCCAGCAGCAAGCGGGGGGGCCGAGATACGCAGTATTTT. Protein product: CASSKRGGRDTQYF.

The gene calls are TRBV7-2 and TRBJ1-2; D is perhaps TRBD1 (5 bases). CDR1 and CDR2 from the germline V gene are SGHTA and FQGNSA. The V and J ends lost 5 bases and 0 bases respectively, with 16 bases between them. The CDR3 sequence is 16 residues long. The CDR3 nucleotides are TGTGCCAGCAGCCTACCGGGCCTAGGGGCTAACTATGGCTACACCTTC. It encodes CASSLPGLGANYGYTF.

The chain combines TRBV6-6 with TRBJ2-7, with 11 bases aligning to TRBD2. Germline CDR1 MNHNY, CDR2 SVGAGI (reference sequence). The V gene end was trimmed by 9 bases and the J gene end by 3 bases; junction bases not matched to a gene: 7. The CDR3 contains 14 residues. CDR3 nucleotide sequence: TGTGCCAGTAGGGGACTAGCGGAGAACTACGAGCAGTACTTC. It yields the protein CASRGLAENYEQYF.

The chain employs TRBV14 and TRBJ2-2; the match to TRBD1 covers 7 bases. The CDR3 extends over 16 amino acids. In germline, CDR1 is SGHDN, CDR2 FVKESK. The junction had 12 bases not matched to a gene; V was cut back by 4 bases and J by 7 bases. This CDR3 is CASSRTGAAAVGELFF. The DNA of the CDR3 is TGTGCCAGCAGCCGAACAGGGGCCGCGGCTGTCGGGGAGCTGTTTTTT.

The DNA for the CDR3 is TGCGCCAGCAGCCGCTTTCCCCGGGACAATGAGCAGTTCTTC. Protein: CASSRFPRDNEQFF. This sequence joins TRBV4-1 and TRBJ2-1, with no clear D. Germline V gives CDR1 MGHRA, CDR2 YSYEKL. The CDR3 spans 14 residues. Trimming took 4 bases from V and 5 from J, leaving 12 bases between them.